The clone carrying this TCR beta chain came up many times. V was clipped by 0 bases and J by 2 bases, with 7 bases between them. Germline V gene data show CDR1 as ENHRY and CDR2 as SYGVKD. CDR3 length: 14 amino acids. This entry belongs to a study of T cells in Graves' hyperthyroidism and ophthalmopathy. Authors of the study amplified TCR beta CDR3 regions from RNA transcripts. The study used the HTBI primer set for a first-round RT-PCR of the TCR CDR3. TCRdb used MiXCR to reprocess the multiplex PCR reads, holding one entry per CDR3 protein. Of hundreds of thousands of distinct CDR3 sequences detected, about 43% appear once; the ten largest clones hold roughly 8.2%.

Sequencing was performed on peripheral blood or thyroid tissue (not recorded which). This rearrangement joins TRBV10-3 to TRBJ2-5; the D is unclear. This clonotype was sampled from a woman between 18 and 29 years old with Graves' hyperthyroidism. CDR3 sequence: CAISESSSQETQYF. The CDR3 DNA reads as TGTGCCATCAGTGAGTCGAGTAGTCAAGAGACCCAGTACTTC.